The T cell receptor (beta chain) under discussion was sequenced for a study of technical replicates of blood from several donors. Repertoires were generated with immunoSEQ multiplex PCR, while TCRdb's copy carries only in-frame clones and drops some. The sample has fewer than 75,000 clones; approximately 87% are singletons. Trimming took off 0 bases at V and 0 bases at J, with 15 bases between the two ends. The V gene's germline CDR1 is MNHNS and CDR2 SASEGT. CDR3 length equals 17 residues. Sequenced input: PBMCs. The TCR was taken from a human donor in good health. Some clones in this sample may be carry-over from other donors' samples. The chain employs TRBV6-1 and TRBJ2-7; no firm D call. The CDR3 DNA reads as TGTGCCAGCAGTGAAGCCCCCGGTTTCCAAAGCTCCTACGAGCAGTACTTC. This encodes CASSEAPGFQSSYEQYF.